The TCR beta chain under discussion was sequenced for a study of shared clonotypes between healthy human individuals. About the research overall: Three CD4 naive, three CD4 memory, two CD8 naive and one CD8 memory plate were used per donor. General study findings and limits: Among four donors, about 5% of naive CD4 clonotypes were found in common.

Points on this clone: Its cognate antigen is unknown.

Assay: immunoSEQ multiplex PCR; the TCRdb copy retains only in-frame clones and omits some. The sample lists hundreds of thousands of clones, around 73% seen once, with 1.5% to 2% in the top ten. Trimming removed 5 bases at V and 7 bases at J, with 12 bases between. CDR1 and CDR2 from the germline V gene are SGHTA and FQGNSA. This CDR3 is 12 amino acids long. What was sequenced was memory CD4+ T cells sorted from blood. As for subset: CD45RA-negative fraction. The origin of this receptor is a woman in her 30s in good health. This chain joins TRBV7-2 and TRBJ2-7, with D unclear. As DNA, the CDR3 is TGTGCCAGCAGCCCCAATAGACTGGAGCAGTACTTC. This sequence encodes CASSPNRLEQYF.